The 20 T cell receptor beta chains presented below share a single source sample, sequenced in a study of shared T cell receptors in the human thymus. TCRdb's table, derived via immunoSEQ multiplex PCR, lists solely in-frame clones and lacks some. The sample holds some 760,000 clones, approximately 83% seen once. These data were also filed under a second study, of human thymus T cells.

The sequenced sample was thymocytes. The receptors originated from a girl less than two years old with a congenital heart defect.

The J gene is TRBJ2-5, the V gene TRBV28, with 7 bases identical to TRBD2. The V gene end was trimmed by 6 bases and the J gene end by 1 base; junction bases not matched to a gene: 5. Germline V gene lookup returns CDR1 MDHEN and CDR2 SYDVKM. This CDR3 is built from 14 residues. DNA of the CDR3: TGTGCCAGCAGGGAGCGGGGTCTCCAAGAGACCCAGTACTTC. Its translation: CASRERGLQETQYF. Full variable domain (missing parts from reference TRBV28 and TRBJ2-5): DVKVTQSSRYLVKRTGEKVFLECVQDMDHENMFWYRQDPGLGLRLIYFSYDVKMKEKGDIPEGYSVSREKKERFSLILESASTNQTSMYLCASRERGLQETQYFGPGTRLLVL.

This chain uses TRBV4-1 with TRBJ2-5; D call uncertain. CDR1 is MGHRA and CDR2 is YSYEKL in the germline V gene. The CDR3 has 15 residues. V lost 1 base, J lost 5 bases, and 14 bases lay in between. The CDR3 DNA reads TGCGCCAGCAGCCAAGTACCCCAGAGGTGGGAGACCCAGTACTTC. It codes for CASSQVPQRWETQYF.

The V and J genes are TRBV15 and TRBJ1-5; D is unresolved. There are 16 residues in the CDR3. Trimming took 3 bases from V and 1 from J, leaving 13 bases between them. Germline V gene data show CDR1 as LNHNV and CDR2 as YYDKDF (reference sequence). In DNA form, the CDR3 reads TGTGCCACCAGCAGGCGGTTTCTACGAAGCAATCAGCCCCAGCATTTT. Protein: CATSRRFLRSNQPQHF.

This rearrangement joins TRBV5-1 to TRBJ1-2; D gene uncertain. The germline CDR1 and CDR2 sequences are SGHRS and YFSETQ. V was trimmed by 0 bases and J by 6 bases, leaving 12 bases between them. CDR3 length: 14 residues. CDR3 residues: CASSLASRINGYTF. The CDR3 nucleotides are TGCGCCAGCAGCTTGGCATCGCGGATAAATGGCTACACCTTC.

The chain joins TRBV6-1 to TRBJ1-5; D is uncertain. The CDR3 runs to 15 residues. Trimming cost V 6 bases and J 2 bases, with 14 bases left between them. Germline V gene data show CDR1 as MNHNS and CDR2 as SASEGT. CDR3 nucleotide sequence: TGTGCCAGCAGGGAACTGAGGGAGGGCAATCAGCCCCAGCATTTT. This encodes CASRELREGNQPQHF.

This clone was detected once. The V call is TRBV27, the J call TRBJ1-2, with 9 bases aligning to TRBD1. V lost 3 bases and J lost 2; bases outside the gene matches: 7. This CDR3 comprises 16 residues. Germline V CDR1 and CDR2: MNHEY, SMNVEV (reference sequence). The CDR3 loop reads CASSLLTGGSNYGYTF. Written as DNA, the CDR3 is TGTGCCAGCAGTTTGTTGACAGGGGGAAGCAACTATGGCTACACCTTC.

As concerns this clone: One end of the junction varies from germline; a read error may be responsible. The same CDR3 arises from other DNA sequences in this sample as well. V and J are TRBV5-1 and TRBJ1-6; 7 positions match TRBD1. Germline CDR1 reads SGHRS; CDR2 reads YFSETQ. This CDR3 has 12 amino acids. CDR3 nucleotide sequence: TGCGCCAGCAGCCGGGACAGTTCACCTCTCCACTTT. Protein: CASSRDSSPLHF.

This chain links TRBV18 with TRBJ1-1, with TRBD1 as a possible D gene (5 bases). The CDR3 has 16 amino acids. Germline CDR1 is KGHSH and CDR2 is LQKENI. Trimming removed 2 bases at V and 4 bases at J, with 17 bases between. CDR3 protein: CASSPKGNQKGTEAFF. CDR3 bases: TGTGCCAGCTCACCAAAGGGGAATCAAAAAGGCACTGAAGCTTTCTTT.

The chain is built from TRBV5-1 and TRBJ2-7; D is unclear. Germline lookup yields CDR1 SGHRS and CDR2 YFSETQ. This CDR3 is built from 15 residues. Between the trimmed V and J ends, which lost 4 bases and 6 bases, there was a span of 20 bases. CDR3 sequence reads: CASSRTDNFQGEQYF. CDR3 bases: TGCGCCAGCAGCCGTACCGACAATTTCCAAGGCGAGCAGTACTTC.

The chain employs TRBV18 and TRBJ2-5; the D gene is possibly TRBD1 (5 bases). The CDR3 is made up of 13 amino acids. V was shortened by 4 bases and J by 5 bases, with 11 bases between the two germline ends. Germline CDR1 KGHSH, CDR2 LQKENI. The CDR3 reads CASSRAGRETQYF. The CDR3 coding sequence is TGTGCCAGCTCACGCGCAGGGCGGGAGACCCAGTACTTC.

The chain employs TRBV5-6 and TRBJ1-2; weak D call: TRBD1 (5 bases). Trimming shortened V by 0 bases and J by 7 bases, and 16 bases separated the two germline ends. The CDR3 spans 15 residues. Germline assignment: CDR1 SGHDT and CDR2 YYEEEE. CDR3 sequence: CASSLAPRELGGYTF. The CDR3 nucleotides read TGTGCCAGCAGCTTGGCCCCCAGGGAATTGGGTGGCTACACCTTC.

The chain has TRBV27 and TRBJ2-6, with unresolved D. Between the trimmed V and J ends, which lost 4 bases and 0 bases, there was a span of 13 bases. This CDR3 is built from 17 residues. From germline, CDR1 is MNHEY and CDR2 SMNVEV (reference sequence). The CDR3 loop reads CASSSQSIISGANVLTF. In nucleotides, the CDR3 is TGTGCCAGCAGTTCCCAATCTATCATCTCTGGGGCCAACGTCCTGACTTTC.

This clone was observed a single time. The gene calls are TRBV5-1 and TRBJ2-1; TRBD1 matches at 8 bases. The CDR3 totals 15 residues. CDR1 and CDR2 (germline): SGHRS, YFSETQ. V shed 5 bases and J 4 bases; nucleotides not matched to a gene: 8. The CDR3: CASRAGTGLYNEQFF. DNA for the CDR3: TGCGCCAGCAGGGCGGGGACAGGTTTATACAATGAGCAGTTCTTC. Full variable domain (rest looked up from reference TRBV5-1 and TRBJ2-1): KAGVTQTPRYLIKTRGQQVTLSCSPISGHRSVSWYQQTPGQGLQFLFEYFSETQRNKGNFPGRFSGRQFSNSRSEMNVSTLELGDSALYLCASRAGTGLYNEQFFGPGTRLTVL.

CDR3 sequence (DNA): TGCGCCAGCAGCCATATGTTAGGGGGGGGCCCCCTCTACGAGCAGTACTTC. Translation: CASSHMLGGGPLYEQYF. The rearrangement uses TRBV5-1 and TRBJ2-7, with D possibly matching TRBD2 (7 bases). This CDR3 contains 17 residues. The V end lost 4 bases, the J end lost 3 bases, and 23 bases lay between the germline ends. The germline CDR1 and CDR2 sequences are SGHRS and YFSETQ.

This clone occurred once. The chain couples TRBV4-1 to TRBJ2-7, with TRBD2 as a possible D gene (6 bases). CDR1 is MGHRA, CDR2 YSYEKL, per germline. This CDR3 has 15 residues. Trimming cost V 4 bases and J 4 bases, with 17 bases left between them. The CDR3 DNA sequence: TGCGCCAGCAGCCTTGCATGGGAGGTAAGGTACGAGCAGTACTTC. Translating gives CASSLAWEVRYEQYF.

The V call is TRBV5-1, the J call TRBJ2-3, with D hard to call. The CDR3 has 12 residues. The germline gives CDR1 SGHRS, CDR2 YFSETQ. Deletions cut 4 bases from V and 4 bases from J, with 7 bases between. CDR3 protein: CASSRSPDTQYF. The CDR3 region has the DNA TGCGCCAGCAGCCGGAGCCCAGATACGCAGTATTTT.

The rearrangement joins TRBV9 to TRBJ1-2; 7 positions agree with TRBD1. CDR3 length: 16 amino acids. V lost 2 bases, J lost 2 bases, and 9 bases stayed unmatched. The germline gives CDR1 SGDLS, CDR2 YYNGEE. For the CDR3, the DNA is TGTGCCAGCAGCGTTTTCCCCCAGGGACAGAACTATGGCTACACCTTC. Encoded protein: CASSVFPQGQNYGYTF.

The chain joins TRBV7-2 to TRBJ2-3; 11 nucleotides match TRBD2. Germline V lookup: CDR1 SGHTA, CDR2 FQGNSA. This CDR3 comprises 17 residues. J gave up 1 base and V 1 base, and 4 bases lay outside the gene matches. DNA of the CDR3: TGTGCCAGCAGCTTAGTACGACTAGCGGGGCGCACAGATACGCAGTATTTT. Translation gives CASSLVRLAGRTDTQYF. The full variable domain, in which reference TRBV7-2 and TRBJ2-3 provide the parts outside the CDR3, is GAGVSQSPSNKVTEKGKDVELRCDPISGHTALYWYRQSLGQGLEFLIYFQGNSAPDKSGLPSDRFSAERTGGSVSTLTIQRTQQEDSAVYLCASSLVRLAGRTDTQYFGPGTRLTVL.

This clone was observed once. The chain links TRBV4-1 to TRBJ2-1; a possible D gene is TRBD1 (5 bases). CDR1 and CDR2 (germline): MGHRA, YSYEKL. The CDR3 is 17 residues long. V lost 1 base and J 7 bases, leaving 20 bases between the germline ends. CDR3 in amino acids: CASSQVRLQGFWNEQFF. CDR3 in DNA: TGCGCCAGCAGCCAAGTAAGGTTGCAGGGCTTTTGGAATGAGCAGTTCTTC.

In its sample, this clone was seen a few times. This rearrangement joins TRBV7-8 to TRBJ1-5; TRBD1 aligns across 9 bases. The CDR3 loop spans 15 amino acids. Germline values: CDR1 SGHVS, CDR2 FQNEAQ. J was trimmed by 7 bases and V by 4 bases; bases with no gene match: 8. The DNA of the CDR3 is TGTGCCAGCAGCTCACTACAGGGGGCAAGGCAGCCCCAGCATTTT. Translating gives CASSSLQGARQPQHF.